A selection of T cell receptor beta chains follows, all from one sample in a study of blood T cell repertoires in COVID-19. Sequenced by immunoSEQ multiplex PCR; TCRdb stores in-frame clones only, minus some. The data contain hundreds of thousands of clones, approximately 92% of them seen just once; the ten biggest clones take up around 1.1%. Sequencing was performed on PBMCs or T cells enriched from blood (not recorded which). The receptor set was obtained from a man aged 25 to 40 who had recovered from COVID-19. CDR3s include the opening cysteine and the closing phenylalanine or tryptophan. The order of the fields is V gene, J gene, CDR3 protein.

v_call: TRBV5-8
j_call: TRBJ1-1
cdr3_aa: CASSSKKTRVLGTEAFF

v_call: TRBV7-6
j_call: TRBJ2-2
cdr3_aa: CASSLQGNTGELFF

v_call: TRBV6-6
j_call: TRBJ1-2
cdr3_aa: CASSLRRQVSSPYGYTF

v_call: TRBV9
j_call: TRBJ2-7
cdr3_aa: CASSVGRAGGGEQYF

v_call: TRBV7-9
j_call: TRBJ2-3
cdr3_aa: CASSEAWGLVEDTQYF

v_call: TRBV9
j_call: TRBJ1-1
cdr3_aa: CASSAGTPRLNTEAFF

v_call: TRBV13
j_call: TRBJ1-1
cdr3_aa: CASSPRGGLEAFF

v_call: TRBV13
j_call: TRBJ2-2
cdr3_aa: CASRKGPTEGLPGELFF

v_call: TRBV24-1
j_call: TRBJ1-3
cdr3_aa: CATRANSGNTIYF

v_call: TRBV27
j_call: TRBJ1-5
cdr3_aa: CASSLGGPNQPQHF

v_call: TRBV3-1/TRBV3-2
j_call: TRBJ2-1
cdr3_aa: CASSQVRRPQGEQFF

v_call: TRBV6-5
j_call: TRBJ2-7
cdr3_aa: CASSPQMPIYEQYF

v_call: TRBV6-4
j_call: TRBJ2-7
cdr3_aa: CASREPTRTPLGQYF

v_call: TRBV3-1/TRBV3-2
j_call: TRBJ1-1
cdr3_aa: CASSQNRDTEAFF

v_call: TRBV2
j_call: TRBJ1-2
cdr3_aa: CASRAGWENYGYTF

v_call: TRBV11-2
j_call: TRBJ2-3
cdr3_aa: CASSARLAEITDTQYF

v_call: TRBV15
j_call: TRBJ2-5
cdr3_aa: CATSTTFRDRLETQYF

v_call: TRBV5-1
j_call: TRBJ2-5
cdr3_aa: CASSSLAGGNQETQYF

v_call: TRBV29-1
j_call: TRBJ2-1
cdr3_aa: CSVKRTSGSYEQFF

v_call: TRBV18
j_call: TRBJ2-5
cdr3_aa: CASSPSGLQETQYF

v_call: TRBV11-2
j_call: TRBJ1-4
cdr3_aa: CASSSGQGWGKLFF

v_call: TRBV18
j_call: TRBJ1-5
cdr3_aa: CASSPGQPGQPQHF

v_call: TRBV6-2/TRBV6-3
j_call: TRBJ1-5
cdr3_aa: CASRPTGGDQPQHF

v_call: TRBV6-1
j_call: TRBJ1-5
cdr3_aa: CASSEVQIYQPQHF

v_call: TRBV19
j_call: TRBJ1-6
cdr3_aa: CASSIPVYNSPLHF

v_call: TRBV5-1
j_call: TRBJ1-1
cdr3_aa: CASAEGGNTEAFF

v_call: TRBV6-5
j_call: TRBJ1-5
cdr3_aa: CASSSGERGPQHF

v_call: TRBV4-2
j_call: TRBJ2-3
cdr3_aa: CASSQEGAGGGDTQYF

v_call: TRBV24-1
j_call: TRBJ2-7
cdr3_aa: CATSDSGGKKSYEQYF

v_call: TRBV4-1
j_call: TRBJ1-1
cdr3_aa: CASSQVSRPEAFF

v_call: TRBV3-1/TRBV3-2
j_call: TRBJ2-7
cdr3_aa: CASSHGVKSYEQYF

v_call: TRBV30
j_call: TRBJ2-5
cdr3_aa: CAWSRLGLAGGGQTQYF

v_call: TRBV30
j_call: TRBJ1-1
cdr3_aa: CAWSSRETEAFF

v_call: TRBV7-9
j_call: TRBJ2-1
cdr3_aa: CASRKSSYNEQFF

v_call: TRBV12-3/TRBV12-4
j_call: TRBJ1-3
cdr3_aa: CASTQSGDTIYF

v_call: TRBV6-2/TRBV6-3
j_call: TRBJ1-2
cdr3_aa: CASSTSGSGYGYTF

v_call: TRBV7-3
j_call: TRBJ1-1
cdr3_aa: CASSPSVGGSVTEAFF

v_call: TRBV7-3
j_call: TRBJ1-2
cdr3_aa: CASSAHGTPKQAYGYTF

v_call: TRBV7-3
j_call: TRBJ2-1
cdr3_aa: CASSPTGGRYEQFF

v_call: TRBV5-1
j_call: TRBJ1-2
cdr3_aa: CASSLNLNYGYTF

v_call: TRBV15
j_call: TRBJ2-5
cdr3_aa: CATSRVGLGVETQYF

v_call: TRBV28
j_call: TRBJ2-5
cdr3_aa: CASSLWTNQETQYF